This T cell receptor beta chain was recovered during a study of blood T cell repertoires in COVID-19. The wider study: Samples representing acute and convalescent COVID-19 were sourced from the United States, Italy and Spain. The analysed material was cDNA or gDNA that came from T cells, B-cell-depleted T cells, or PBMCs.

The germline V gene has CDR1 SGHTA and CDR2 FQGNSA. This CDR3 is 14 amino acids long. Trimming pared 4 bases from V and 0 bases from J, leaving 10 bases between. Under the authors' procedure: By means of reference gene primer amplification, nucleated cell counts were estimated. Here immunoSEQ multiplex PCR was the method, and the copy in TCRdb shows in-frame clones only, minus some. V, J and clone size derive from that table, while D and trimming were established from the DNA sequence. The data show under 200,000 clones, roughly four fifths seen once. Source material: peripheral blood. This clonotype originated in a human donor in a cohort sampled during active COVID-19. The V gene is TRBV7-2, the J gene TRBJ2-7; tentatively, D is TRBD1 (6 bases). CDR3 in DNA: TGTGCCAGCAGCTCGTTAGGGGGCTCCTACGAGCAGTACTTC. Protein product: CASSSLGGSYEQYF.